A single sample gave rise to the 7 T cell receptor beta chains below, sequenced in a study of shared clonotypes between healthy human individuals. Clones were read by immunoSEQ multiplex PCR, and TCRdb kept only the in-frame ones, dropping some. The sample includes 2 million or so clones, 85% to 95% seen only once; the top ten take 0.13%. Material for sequencing was naive CD4+ T cells sorted from blood. Subset indicated: CD45RA+ positively selected. These receptors were obtained from a man in his late teens or twenties in good health.

The V and J genes are TRBV19 and TRBJ1-6; 7 nucleotides line up with TRBD1. The V gene's germline CDR1 is LNHDA and CDR2 SQIVND (reference sequence). This CDR3 is 19 amino acids long. The V gene end was trimmed by 3 bases and the J gene end by 0 bases; junction bases not matched to a gene: 11. CDR3 loop: CASSIRDRASSSYNSPLHF. CDR3 DNA sequence: TGTGCCAGTAGTATCCGGGACAGAGCGTCCAGCTCCTATAATTCACCCCTCCACTTT. Together with reference TRBV19 and TRBJ1-6, the CDR3 gives the full variable domain: DGGITQSPKYLFRKEGQNVTLSCEQNLNHDAMYWYRQDPGQGLRLIYYSQIVNDFQKGDIAEGYSVSREKKESFPLTVTSAQKNPTAFYLCASSIRDRASSSYNSPLHFGNGTRLTVT.

This clone was counted a single time. The chain links TRBV27 to TRBJ2-3; the D gene is possibly TRBD2 (6 bases). Germline CDR1 and CDR2: MNHEY and SMNVEV (reference sequence). Trimming left V 5 bases short and J 4 bases short, with 16 bases between. The CDR3 is 15 amino acids. CDR3 DNA: TGTGCCAGCAGTGGGTTCGGGGGTGTTGCAGATACGCAGTATTTT. It is translated as CASSGFGGVADTQYF.

Comments on this clone: Other DNA sequences of this sample code for an identical CDR3. The chain carries TRBV18 and TRBJ1-1; D is uncertain. Per germline, CDR1 KGHSH and CDR2 LQKENI. The CDR3 covers 12 residues. The germline V and J ends were trimmed by 1 base and 1 base, with 1 base remaining between them. The CDR3 here is CASSPQNTEAFF. Written as DNA, the CDR3 is TGTGCCAGCTCACCACAGAACACTGAAGCTTTCTTT. Filled out from reference TRBV18 and TRBJ1-1, the complete variable domain reads NAGVMQNPRHLVRRRGQEARLRCSPMKGHSHVYWYRQLPEEGLKFMVYLQKENIIDESGMPKERFSAEFPKEGPSILRIQQVVRGDSAAYFCASSPQNTEAFFGQGTRLTVV.

J is TRBJ2-5 and V is TRBV5-4, with 14 bases that match TRBD2. CDR3 length: 16 residues. The ends lost 5 bases at V and 2 bases at J; junction bases unmatched: 5. The germline gives CDR1 SGHNT, CDR2 YYREEE (reference sequence). The CDR3 reads CASRTRLAGGQETQYF. The CDR3 coding sequence is TGTGCCAGCAGGACGAGACTAGCGGGGGGGCAAGAGACCCAGTACTTC.

The genes are TRBV9 and TRBJ1-2; D is possibly TRBD1 (5 bases). Germline CDR1 reads SGDLS; CDR2 reads YYNGEE. The germline V and J ends were trimmed by 0 bases and 0 bases, with 9 bases remaining between them. The CDR3 consists of 15 residues. For the CDR3, the DNA is TGTGCCAGCAGCGTAGGGGGGGAACCTAACTATGGCTACACCTTC. This encodes CASSVGGEPNYGYTF. The full variable domain, rest sourced from reference TRBV9 and TRBJ1-2, is DSGVTQTPKHLITATGQRVTLRCSPRSGDLSVYWYQQSLDQGLQFLIQYYNGEERAKGNILERFSAQQFPDLHSELNLSSLELGDSALYFCASSVGGEPNYGYTFGSGTRLTVV.

The gene calls are TRBV7-2 and TRBJ2-2, with 9 bases identical to TRBD1. CDR1 and CDR2 (germline): SGHTA, FQGNSA. With V trimmed by 1 base and J by 9 bases, 9 bases remained unmatched. The CDR3 covers 16 residues. Written as DNA, the CDR3 is TGTGCCAGCAGCTTAGACGGGACAGGGATTTCCCGGGAGCTGTTTTTT. Its translation is CASSLDGTGISRELFF.

For this clone: Additional DNA sequences in this sample encode the identical CDR3. The chain uses TRBV18 and TRBJ1-1; D call uncertain. The germline gives CDR1 KGHSH, CDR2 LQKENI. Between the trimmed V and J ends, which lost 3 bases and 5 bases, there was a span of 10 bases. The CDR3 is 13 amino acids. CDR3 region: CASSPDGSTEAFF. The CDR3 nucleotides read TGTGCCAGCTCACCTGACGGGTCGACTGAAGCTTTCTTT.